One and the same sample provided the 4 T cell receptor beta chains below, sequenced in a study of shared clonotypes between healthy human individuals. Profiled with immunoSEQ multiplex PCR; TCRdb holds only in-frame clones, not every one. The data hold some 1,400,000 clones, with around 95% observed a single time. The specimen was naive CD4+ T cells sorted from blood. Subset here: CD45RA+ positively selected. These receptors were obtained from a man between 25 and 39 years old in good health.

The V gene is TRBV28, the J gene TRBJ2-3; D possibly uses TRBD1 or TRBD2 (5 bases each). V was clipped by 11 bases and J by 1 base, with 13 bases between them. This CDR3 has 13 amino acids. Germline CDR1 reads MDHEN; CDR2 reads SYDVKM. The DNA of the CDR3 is TGTGCCGGCTGCAGAGGGGGCACAGATACGCAGTATTTT. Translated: CAGCRGGTDTQYF. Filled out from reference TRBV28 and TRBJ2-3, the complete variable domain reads DVKVTQSSRYLVKRTGEKVFLECVQDMDHENMFWYRQDPGLGLRLIYFSYDVKMKEKGDIPEGYSVSREKKERFSLILESASTNQTSMYLCAGCRGGTDTQYFGPGTRLTVL.

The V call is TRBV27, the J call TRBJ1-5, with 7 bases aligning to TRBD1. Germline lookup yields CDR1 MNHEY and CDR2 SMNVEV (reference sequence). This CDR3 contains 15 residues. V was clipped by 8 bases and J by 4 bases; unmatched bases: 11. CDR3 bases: TGTGCCAGCGGCACACACCGGGACAGAAATCAGCCCCAGCATTTT. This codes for CASGTHRDRNQPQHF.

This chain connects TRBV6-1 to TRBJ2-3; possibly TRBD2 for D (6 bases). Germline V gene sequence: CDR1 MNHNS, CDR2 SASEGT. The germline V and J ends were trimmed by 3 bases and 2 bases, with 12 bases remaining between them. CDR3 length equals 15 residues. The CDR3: CASSDDSGLTDTQYF. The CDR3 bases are TGTGCCAGCAGTGACGATAGCGGCCTCACAGATACGCAGTATTTT.

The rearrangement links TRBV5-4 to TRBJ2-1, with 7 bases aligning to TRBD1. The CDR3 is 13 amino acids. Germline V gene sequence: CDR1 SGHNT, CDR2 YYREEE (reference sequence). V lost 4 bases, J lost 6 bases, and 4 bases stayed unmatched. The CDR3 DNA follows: TGTGCCAGCAGCCGTGACAGGGTCAATGAGCAGTTCTTC. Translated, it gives CASSRDRVNEQFF.